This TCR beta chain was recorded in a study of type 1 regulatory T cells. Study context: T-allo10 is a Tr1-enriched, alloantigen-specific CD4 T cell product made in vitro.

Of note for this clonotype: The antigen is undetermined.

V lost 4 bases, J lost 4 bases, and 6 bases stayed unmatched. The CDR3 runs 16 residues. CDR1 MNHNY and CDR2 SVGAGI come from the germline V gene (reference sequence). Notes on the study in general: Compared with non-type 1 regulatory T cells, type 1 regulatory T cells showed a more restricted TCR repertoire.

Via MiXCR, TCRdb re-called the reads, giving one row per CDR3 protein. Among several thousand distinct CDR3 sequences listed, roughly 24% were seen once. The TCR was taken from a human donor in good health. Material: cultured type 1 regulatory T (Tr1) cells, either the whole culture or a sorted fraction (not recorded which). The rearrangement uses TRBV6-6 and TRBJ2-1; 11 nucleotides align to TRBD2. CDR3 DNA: TGTGCCAGCAGTTTTCCGACTAGCGGGGAGTACAATGAGCAGTTCTTC. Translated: CASSFPTSGEYNEQFF.